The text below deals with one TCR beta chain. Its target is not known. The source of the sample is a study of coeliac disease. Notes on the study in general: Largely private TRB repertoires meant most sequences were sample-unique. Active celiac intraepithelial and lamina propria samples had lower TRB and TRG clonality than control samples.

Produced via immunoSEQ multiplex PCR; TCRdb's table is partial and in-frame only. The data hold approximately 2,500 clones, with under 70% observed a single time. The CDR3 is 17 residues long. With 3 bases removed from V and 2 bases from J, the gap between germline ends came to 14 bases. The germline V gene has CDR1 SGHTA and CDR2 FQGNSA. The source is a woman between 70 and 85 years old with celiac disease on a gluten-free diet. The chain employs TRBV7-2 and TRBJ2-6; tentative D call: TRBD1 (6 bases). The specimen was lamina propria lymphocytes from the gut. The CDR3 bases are TGTGCCAGCAGCTTCACAGGGTCACGGACTGGGGCCAACGTCCTGACTTTC. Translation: CASSFTGSRTGANVLTF.